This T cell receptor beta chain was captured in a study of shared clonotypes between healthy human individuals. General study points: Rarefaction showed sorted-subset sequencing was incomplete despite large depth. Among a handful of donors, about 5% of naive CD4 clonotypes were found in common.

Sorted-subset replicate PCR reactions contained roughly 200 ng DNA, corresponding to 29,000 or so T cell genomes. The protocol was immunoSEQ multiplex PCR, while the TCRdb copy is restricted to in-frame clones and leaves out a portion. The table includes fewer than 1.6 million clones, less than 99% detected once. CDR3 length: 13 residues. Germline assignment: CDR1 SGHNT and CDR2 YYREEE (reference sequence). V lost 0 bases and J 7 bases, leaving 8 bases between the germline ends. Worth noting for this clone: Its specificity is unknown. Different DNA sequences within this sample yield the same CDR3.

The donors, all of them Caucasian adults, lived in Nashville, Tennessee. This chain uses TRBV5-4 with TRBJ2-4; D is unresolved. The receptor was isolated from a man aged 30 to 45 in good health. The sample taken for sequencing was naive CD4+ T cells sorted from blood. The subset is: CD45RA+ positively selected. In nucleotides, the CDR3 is TGTGCCAGCAGCTTGGTTGGAGAGAACATTCAGTACTTC. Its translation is CASSLVGENIQYF.